The sequence of this TCR beta chain was determined in a study of regulatory T cells in long-lasting Graves disease. This CDR3 spans 14 amino acids. Trimming cost V 8 bases and J 6 bases; bases outside gene matches: 13. Looked up from germline, CDR1 is LNHDA and CDR2 is SQIVND (reference sequence). With iRepertoire HTBI primers and Arm-PCR of CDR3 regions, TCR beta libraries were built. Original processing methods: Samples jointly harbored roughly 62 TRBV and about 15 TRBJ segments. TCRdb independently ran MiXCR on the multiplex PCR reads; one entry per CDR3 protein. These V and J calls originate from TCRdb's pipeline instead of the authors' own analysis. The table shows hundreds of thousands of distinct CDR3 sequences, with 16% occurring only once. Noted time point: newly diagnosed GD, antithyroid drugs for less than 3 months. Construction of the TCR library relied on RNA isolated from PBMCs. In its sample, this clonotype was seen many times.

These data were also reused for a study on T cells in Graves' hyperthyroidism and ophthalmopathy.

The TCR originated in a woman under 40 with Graves disease. V and J are TRBV19 and TRBJ2-7; 7 bases match TRBD1. Sequenced material: peripheral blood mononuclear cells (PBMCs), taken at new diagnosis, from a patient treated with antithyroid drugs. The CDR3 bases are TGTGCCAGTGCCGATACCTTCGACAGGGCCGAGCAGTACTTC. Amino acid sequence: CASADTFDRAEQYF.